This TCR beta chain comes out of a study of T cell changes during pregnancy in multiple sclerosis. Clones were sequenced by immunoSEQ multiplex PCR, and TCRdb holds only the in-frame ones, with some missing. In the table there are some 62,000 clones, 92% of which are singletons. This CDR3 spans 13 amino acids. From germline, CDR1 is MGHRA and CDR2 YSYEKL. The V gene end was trimmed by 4 bases and the J gene end by 5 bases; junction bases not matched to a gene: 2. This clonotype was sampled from a female donor in good health, enrolled as a control in a pregnancy study. The sequenced sample was peripheral blood, obtained in the second trimester of pregnancy. This chain uses TRBV4-1 with TRBJ1-2; TRBD1 matches at 9 bases. The CDR3 sequence: CASSPGQGYGYTF. The CDR3 coding sequence is TGCGCCAGCAGCCCGGGACAGGGTTATGGCTACACCTTC.